Following are 24 T cell receptor beta chains from one sample sequenced in a study of blood T cell repertoires in COVID-19. Profiling relied on immunoSEQ multiplex PCR, and the TCRdb table lists in-frame clones only, not all of them. Among a few hundred thousand clones listed, 80% to 85% were seen once. The specimen was PBMCs or T cells enriched from blood (not recorded which). These receptors were obtained from a man in his forties or fifties who had been exposed to COVID-19.

The V call is TRBV6-6, the J call TRBJ1-1; possibly TRBD1 for D (5 bases). Looked up from germline, CDR1 is MNHNY and CDR2 is SVGAGI (reference sequence). V gave up 8 bases and J gave up 5 bases, with 12 bases separating them. The CDR3 covers 12 residues. As DNA, the CDR3 is TGTGCCAGCGGGGGGGGTTCGACTGAAGCTTTCTTT. Translating gives CASGGGSTEAFF.

The CDR3 reads CASSNPKIVGTEAFF. The CDR3 DNA sequence: TGTGCCAGCAGCAACCCAAAGATCGTCGGCACTGAAGCTTTCTTT. This chain links TRBV7-8 with TRBJ1-1; unclear D gene. V was cut by 5 bases and J by 4 bases, with 17 bases left in between. Germline-derived CDR1 and CDR2 are SGHVS and FQNEAQ. The CDR3 is 15 amino acids. The full variable domain, with the rest looked up from reference TRBV7-8 and TRBJ1-1, is GAGVSQSPRYKVAKRGQDVALRCDPISGHVSLFWYQQALGQGPEFLTYFQNEAQLDKSGLPSDRFFAERPEGSVSTLKIQRTQQEDSAVYLCASSNPKIVGTEAFFGQGTRLTVV.

V and J are TRBV10-2 and TRBJ1-2; D is undetermined. Germline V lookup: CDR1 WSHSY, CDR2 SAAADI. The CDR3 consists of 14 residues. V lost 2 bases and J lost 2, with 9 bases in between. The DNA of the CDR3 is TGCGCCAGCAGTGAGAGCCGAAGAAACTATGGCTACACCTTC. This translates into CASSESRRNYGYTF.

This clone has only a few counts. J is TRBJ1-2 and V is TRBV5-1; D is uncertain. The germline gives CDR1 SGHRS, CDR2 YFSETQ. Trimming cost V 4 bases and J 0 bases, with 16 bases left between them. The CDR3 has 16 amino acids. The CDR3 DNA follows: TGCGCCAGCAGCCCTAGAGGAGGACTCACTAACTATGGCTACACCTTC. The encoded protein is CASSPRGGLTNYGYTF. Together with reference TRBV5-1 and TRBJ1-2, the CDR3 gives the full variable domain: KAGVTQTPRYLIKTRGQQVTLSCSPISGHRSVSWYQQTPGQGLQFLFEYFSETQRNKGNFPGRFSGRQFSNSRSEMNVSTLELGDSALYLCASSPRGGLTNYGYTFGSGTRLTVV.

The chain links TRBV29-1 to TRBJ2-1, with TRBD2 identical over 8 bases. This CDR3 has 13 residues. Germline-derived CDR1 and CDR2 are SQVTM and ANQGSEA. Trimming cost V 4 bases and J 12 bases; bases outside gene matches: 11. The CDR3 region is CSVAGVGGGMQFF. In nucleotides, the CDR3 is TGCAGCGTTGCCGGTGTCGGGGGGGGTATGCAGTTCTTC.

The chain combines TRBV29-1 with TRBJ1-1; D is unclear. Germline V lookup: CDR1 SQVTM, CDR2 ANQGSEA. The length of the CDR3 is 10 residues. The V and J ends lost 5 bases and 3 bases respectively, with 4 bases between them. This CDR3 is CSVSDTEAFF. The DNA of the CDR3 is TGCAGCGTTAGCGACACTGAAGCTTTCTTT.

The chain is built from TRBV11-2 and TRBJ2-1; TRBD2 might be the D (6 bases). Germline assignment: CDR1 SGHAT and CDR2 FQNNGV. CDR3 length equals 15 residues. The ends were cut back, 5 bases at V and 7 bases at J, with 18 bases in the middle. In nucleotides, the CDR3 is TGTGCCAGCAGCCTGGGACTCCAAACGGGTAATGAGCAGTTCTTC. Translation: CASSLGLQTGNEQFF.

The CDR3 sequence is CASSHPGGKAFF. CDR3 DNA sequence: TGTGCCAGCAGTCACCCAGGGGGCAAAGCTTTCTTT. This rearrangement joins TRBV6-5 to TRBJ1-1; 8 nucleotides line up with TRBD1. CDR1 is MNHEY, CDR2 SVGAGI, per germline. The CDR3 contains 12 residues. After removal of 5 bases from V and 9 bases from J, the junction contained 5 bases not matched to a gene.

The chain is built from TRBV19 and TRBJ1-2; D not resolved. The germline V and J ends were trimmed by 3 bases and 6 bases, with 8 bases remaining between them. The CDR3 contains 12 residues. From germline, CDR1 is LNHDA and CDR2 SQIVND (reference sequence). The CDR3 loop reads CASSIQADGYTF. The CDR3 region has the DNA TGTGCCAGTAGTATTCAGGCCGATGGCTACACCTTC.

V is TRBV7-6 and J is TRBJ2-5; 11 bases agree with TRBD1. V shed 1 base and J 5 bases; nucleotides not matched to a gene: 9. Germline V gene data show CDR1 as SGHVS and CDR2 as FNYEAQ. The CDR3 has 17 amino acids. DNA of the CDR3: TGTGCCAGCAGCTTAGTACCCCGGACAGGGGGCGGTGAGACCCAGTACTTC. Translation gives CASSLVPRTGGGETQYF.

This sequence joins TRBV5-1 and TRBJ2-7, with a tentative D call TRBD2 (6 bases). V was trimmed by 0 bases and J by 4 bases, leaving 14 bases between them. This CDR3 has 15 amino acids. The V gene's germline CDR1 is SGHRS and CDR2 YFSETQ. CDR3 amino acids: CASSLGFGRLYEQYF. The CDR3 DNA sequence: TGCGCCAGCAGCTTGGGATTCGGGAGATTATACGAGCAGTACTTC.

The sample holds one count of this clone. The CDR3 is CASSLGPREKLFF. DNA for the CDR3: TGTGCCAGCAGCCTGGGCCCCCGGGAAAAACTGTTTTTT. This chain uses TRBV12-3 or TRBV12-4 with TRBJ1-4; D call uncertain. Trimming took 6 bases from V and 8 from J, leaving 13 bases between them. CDR3 length equals 13 residues.

The CDR3: CASSPLWGDSSTDTQYF. As DNA, the CDR3 is TGTGCCAGCAGCCCCCTGTGGGGAGATTCTAGCACAGATACGCAGTATTTT. This chain links TRBV7-9 with TRBJ2-3, with D perhaps TRBD2 (5 bases). This CDR3 comprises 17 residues. V lost 5 bases and J 0 bases, leaving 18 bases between the germline ends. Germline V gives CDR1 SEHNR, CDR2 FQNEAQ (reference sequence). Full variable domain (missing parts from reference TRBV7-9 and TRBJ2-3): DTGVSQNPRHKITKRGQNVTFRCDPISEHNRLYWYRQTLGQGPEFLTYFQNEAQLEKSRLLSDRFSAERPKGSFSTLEIQRTEQGDSAMYLCASSPLWGDSSTDTQYFGPGTRLTVL.

The chain joins TRBV5-1 to TRBJ2-3; 7 nucleotides agree with TRBD1. The CDR3 covers 17 residues. Germline V gives CDR1 SGHRS, CDR2 YFSETQ. J lost 2 bases, V lost 0 bases, and 9 bases had no gene match. CDR3 in DNA: TGCGCCAGCAGCTTGGGAGGACAGGCGACCTACACAGATACGCAGTATTTT. Protein product: CASSLGGQATYTDTQYF.

This clone turned up a few times. The rearrangement joins TRBV15 to TRBJ1-6, with 10 bases that match TRBD1. Looked up from germline, CDR1 is LNHNV and CDR2 is YYDKDF (reference sequence). The CDR3 totals 17 residues. The J segment lost 7 bases and the V segment lost 4 bases, leaving 10 bases of the junction unmatched. The CDR3 is CATSTRQGARGNSPLHF. The DNA for the CDR3 is TGTGCCACCAGCACACGACAGGGGGCTAGGGGAAATTCACCCCTCCACTTT.

V usage is TRBV5-1 and J usage is TRBJ2-5; maybe TRBD2 (6 bases). Trimming stripped 1 base from V and 3 bases from J, with 7 bases between. This CDR3 is built from 13 residues. Germline loops: CDR1 SGHRS, CDR2 YFSETQ. The CDR3 DNA reads as TGCGCCAGCAGCTTGACGGGGGAAGAGACCCAGTACTTC. Translated: CASSLTGEETQYF.

The V and J genes are TRBV7-9 and TRBJ2-5; tentative D call: TRBD2 (6 bases). The V end lost 3 bases, the J end lost 4 bases, and 12 bases lay between the germline ends. In germline, CDR1 is SEHNR, CDR2 FQNEAQ (reference sequence). There are 14 residues in the CDR3. Here the CDR3 DNA reads TGTGCCAGCAGCTTGTCCCTTAGCGGAGAGACCCAGTACTTC. This gives the protein CASSLSLSGETQYF.

V gene TRBV5-4 combines with J gene TRBJ1-2; D gene uncertain. Per the germline V gene, CDR1 is SGHNT and CDR2 is YYREEE (reference sequence). The CDR3 runs to 19 residues. Trimming left V 1 base short and J 8 bases short, with 30 bases between. The CDR3 is CASSLLDGFLYNNVQGYTF. The CDR3 coding sequence is TGTGCCAGCAGCTTGCTCGACGGGTTTTTGTACAACAACGTTCAGGGCTACACCTTC.

Only one count was recorded for this clone. The chain carries TRBV5-1 and TRBJ2-1; 9 bases fit TRBD1. V lost 3 bases, J lost 6 bases, and 4 bases stayed unmatched. CDR1 SGHRS and CDR2 YFSETQ come from the germline V gene. This CDR3 has 14 amino acids. CDR3 sequence (DNA): TGCGCCAGCAGCTCCGGGACAGGGTTCAATGAGCAGTTCTTC. Its translation: CASSSGTGFNEQFF.

The chain carries TRBV29-1 and TRBJ1-1; D unclear. CDR3 length: 12 residues. The germline V gene encodes CDR1 SQVTM and CDR2 ANQGSEA. The V end was cut by 6 bases, the J end by 1 base, with 9 bases between. CDR3: CSVPSGNTEAFF. The DNA for the CDR3 is TGCAGCGTCCCCTCAGGGAACACTGAAGCTTTCTTT.

The chain recombines TRBV6-8 with TRBJ1-2; 7 bases are a match to TRBD1. The CDR3 has 11 amino acids. CDR1 and CDR2 (germline): MNHGY, SAAAGT. V lost 7 bases and J lost 8; bases outside the gene matches: 4. CDR3 sequence reads: CASKRGGGYTF. In DNA form, the CDR3 reads TGTGCCAGCAAAAGAGGGGGCGGCTACACCTTC.

J is TRBJ2-2 and V is TRBV3-1 (or the pseudogene TRBV3-2); 8 positions match TRBD1. The CDR3 runs to 15 residues. Germline CDR1 and CDR2: LGHDT and YNNKEL (reference sequence). V lost 1 base, J lost 11 bases, and 9 bases stayed unmatched. Written as DNA, the CDR3 is TGTGCCAGCAGCCAAGGGACGTACAGGGGGGCAGAGCTGTTTTTT. It translates to CASSQGTYRGAELFF.

This clone occurred once. This chain uses TRBV12-3 or TRBV12-4 with TRBJ1-2; unclear D gene. The CDR3 is made up of 10 amino acids. Trimming shortened V by 3 bases and J by 13 bases, and 9 bases separated the two germline ends. This CDR3 is CASSFSSPTF. Here the CDR3 DNA reads TGTGCCAGCAGTTTTAGCAGCCCCACCTTC.

J is TRBJ2-7 and V is TRBV9; D is unclear. The V end lost 3 bases, the J end lost 3 bases, and 10 bases lay between the germline ends. The germline V gene has CDR1 SGDLS and CDR2 YYNGEE. This CDR3 comprises 13 residues. The chain's CDR3 is CASSGPGYYEQYF. The CDR3 nucleotides read TGTGCCAGCAGCGGGCCGGGTTACTACGAGCAGTACTTC.